This section outlines one TCR beta chain sequence together with its context. Germline CDR1 SGHRS, CDR2 YFSETQ. V was clipped by 0 bases and J by 0 bases, with 8 bases between them. The CDR3 loop spans 15 amino acids. The sample originates from a study of blood T cell repertoires in COVID-19. Study at large: COVID-19 samples collected from the United States, Italy and Spain covered acute and convalescent phases.

Repertoires were generated with immunoSEQ multiplex PCR, while TCRdb's copy carries only in-frame clones and drops some. The sample includes about 260,000 clones, roughly 87% of them seen just once. This clonotype was obtained from a woman aged 45-65 years who had recovered from COVID-19. The V and J genes are TRBV5-1 and TRBJ2-3; TRBD2 might be the D (6 bases). Sequenced: peripheral blood. CDR3 nucleotide sequence: TGCGCCAGCAGCTTGGCCGGGACTAGCACAGATACGCAGTATTTT. Translation gives CASSLAGTSTDTQYF.